In its sample, the clone carrying this T cell receptor beta chain was seen once. Antigen unknown. The CDR3 is 14 amino acids. The V end lost 0 bases, the J end lost 4 bases, and 7 bases lay between the germline ends. The germline V gene has CDR1 LNHNV and CDR2 YYDKDF (reference sequence). The source of the sample is a study of graft-versus-host responses after intestinal transplantation. Points from the study as a whole: Early after transplant, HvG declines were associated with peak levels of circulating GvH clones. Ileal or blood samples showed some GvH clones first, and such clones were also found in recipient marrow.

Only in-frame clones appear in the TCRdb table, and some are missing; sequencing was by immunoSEQ multiplex PCR. In the table there are about 120,000 clones, roughly 95% of which are singletons. J is TRBJ1-3 and V is TRBV15; D unclear. The sequencing here drew on unstimulated CD8+ T cells sorted from spleen or lymph node cells, taken before intestinal transplant. The clonotype was recovered from a human donor who received an intestinal transplant. The CDR3 DNA reads as TGTGCCACCAGCAGAGAAGGCGCCGGAAACACCATATATTTT. Protein: CATSREGAGNTIYF.